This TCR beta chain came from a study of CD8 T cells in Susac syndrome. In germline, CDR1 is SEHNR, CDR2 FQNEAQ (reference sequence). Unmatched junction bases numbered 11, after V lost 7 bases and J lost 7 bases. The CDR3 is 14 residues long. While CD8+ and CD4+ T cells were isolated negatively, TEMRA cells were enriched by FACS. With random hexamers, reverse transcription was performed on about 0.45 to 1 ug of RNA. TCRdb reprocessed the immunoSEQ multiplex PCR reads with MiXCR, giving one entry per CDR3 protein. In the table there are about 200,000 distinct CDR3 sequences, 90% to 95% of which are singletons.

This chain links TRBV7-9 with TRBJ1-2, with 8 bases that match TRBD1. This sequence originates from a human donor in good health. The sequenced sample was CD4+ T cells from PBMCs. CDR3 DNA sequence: TGTGCCAGCACCCTCGGACAGGGTGAGGGTGGCTACACCTTC. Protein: CASTLGQGEGGYTF.